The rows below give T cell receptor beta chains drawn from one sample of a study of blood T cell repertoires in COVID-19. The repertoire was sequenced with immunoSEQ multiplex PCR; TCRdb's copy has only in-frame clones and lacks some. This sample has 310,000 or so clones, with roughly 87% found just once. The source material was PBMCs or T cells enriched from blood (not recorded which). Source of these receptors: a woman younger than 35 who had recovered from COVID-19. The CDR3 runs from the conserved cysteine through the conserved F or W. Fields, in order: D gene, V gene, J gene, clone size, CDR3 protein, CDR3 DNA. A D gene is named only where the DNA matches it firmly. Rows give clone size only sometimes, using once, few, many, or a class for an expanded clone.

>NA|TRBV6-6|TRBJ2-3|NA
CASSYSAGDTQYF
TGTGCCAGCAGTTACTCTGCAGGGGATACGCAGTATTTT
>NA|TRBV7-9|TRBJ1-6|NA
CASATGSSYNSPLHF
TGTGCCAGCGCAACAGGGAGCTCCTATAATTCACCCCTCCACTTT
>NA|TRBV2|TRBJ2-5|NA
CASNRMETQYF
TGTGCCAGCAACAGGATGGAGACCCAGTACTTC
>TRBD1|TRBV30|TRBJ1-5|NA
CAWSTGVNQPQHF
TGTGCCTGGAGCACAGGGGTCAATCAGCCCCAGCATTTT
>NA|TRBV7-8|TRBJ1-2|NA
CASSLGGGYGYTF
TGTGCCAGCAGCTTAGGAGGGGGCTATGGCTACACCTTC
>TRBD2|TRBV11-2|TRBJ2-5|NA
CASSLGYDNRRLAGETQYF
TGTGCCAGCAGCTTAGGGTATGACAACAGAAGACTAGCGGGAGAGACCCAGTACTTC
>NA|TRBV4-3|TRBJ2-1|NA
CASSQDWPSLDEQFF
TGCGCCAGCAGCCAAGATTGGCCTAGTCTGGATGAGCAGTTCTTC
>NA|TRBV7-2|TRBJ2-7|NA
CASSLGGALSYEQYF
TGTGCCAGCAGCTTGGGGGGGGCATTATCCTACGAGCAGTACTTC
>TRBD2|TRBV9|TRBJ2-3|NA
CASSVSGRALDTQYF
TGTGCCAGCAGCGTAAGCGGGAGGGCCTTAGATACGCAGTATTTT
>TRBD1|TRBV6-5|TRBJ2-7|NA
CASRKTGSSYEQYF
TGTGCCAGCAGGAAGACAGGGAGCTCCTACGAGCAGTACTTC
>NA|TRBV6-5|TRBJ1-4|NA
CASSYSQGNEKLFF
TGTGCCAGCAGTTACTCGCAGGGGAATGAAAAACTGTTTTTT
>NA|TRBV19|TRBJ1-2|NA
CASSPQGYGYTF
TGTGCCAGTAGTCCACAGGGTTATGGCTACACCTTC
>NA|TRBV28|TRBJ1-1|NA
CASSFPRGIGVAEAFF
TGTGCCAGCAGTTTTCCGCGGGGAATTGGCGTTGCTGAAGCTTTCTTT
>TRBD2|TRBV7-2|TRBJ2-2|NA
CASSLVGGLAGLTGELFF
TGTGCCAGCAGCTTAGTGGGCGGGCTAGCGGGGCTCACCGGGGAGCTGTTTTTT
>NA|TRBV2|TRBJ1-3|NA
CASSEGFSGGLAGNTIYF
TGTGCCAGCAGTGAGGGTTTTTCGGGGGGACTTGCTGGAAACACCATATATTTT
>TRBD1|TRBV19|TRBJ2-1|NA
CASNRDSYNEQFF
TGTGCCTCAAACCGGGACAGCTACAATGAGCAGTTCTTC
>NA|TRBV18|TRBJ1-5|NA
CASSPEPFGDYSNQPQHF
TGTGCCAGCTCACCTGAACCCTTCGGGGACTATAGCAATCAGCCCCAGCATTTT
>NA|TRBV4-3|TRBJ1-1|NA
CASSRTGFVETEAFF
TGCGCCAGCAGCCGAACAGGGTTTGTAGAGACTGAAGCTTTCTTT
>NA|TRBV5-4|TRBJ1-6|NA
CASSLAIGDNSPLHF
TGTGCCAGCAGCTTGGCCATAGGGGATAATTCACCCCTCCACTTT
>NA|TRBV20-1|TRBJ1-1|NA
CSAYSNTEAFF
TGCAGTGCGTACTCGAACACTGAAGCTTTCTTT
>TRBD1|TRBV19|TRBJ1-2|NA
CASSPGQGAPGYTF
TGTGCCAGTAGTCCGGGACAGGGGGCGCCTGGCTACACCTTC
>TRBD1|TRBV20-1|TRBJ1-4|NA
CSASPGTGEKKLFF
TGCAGTGCTAGTCCCGGGACAGGGGAGAAAAAACTGTTTTTT
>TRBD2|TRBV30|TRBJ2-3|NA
CAWWTSEVADTQYF
TGTGCCTGGTGGACTAGCGAGGTCGCAGATACGCAGTATTTT
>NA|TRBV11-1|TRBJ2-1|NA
CASSPDTTGTYNEQFF
TGTGCCAGCAGCCCTGACACGACAGGAACTTACAATGAGCAGTTCTTC
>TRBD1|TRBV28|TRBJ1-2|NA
CASSLTGGPNYGYTF
TGTGCCAGCAGTTTAACAGGGGGCCCTAACTATGGCTACACCTTC
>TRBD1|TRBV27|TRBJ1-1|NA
CASSPRQGSMVRNTEAFF
TGTGCCAGCAGCCCGAGACAGGGGAGCATGGTCCGGAACACTGAAGCTTTCTTT
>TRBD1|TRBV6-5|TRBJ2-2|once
CASSRQGANTGELFF
TGTGCCAGCAGCCGACAGGGGGCGAACACCGGGGAGCTGTTTTTT
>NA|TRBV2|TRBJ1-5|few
CASSKGGADQPQHF
TGTGCCAGCAGCAAGGGGGGGGCGGATCAGCCCCAGCATTTT
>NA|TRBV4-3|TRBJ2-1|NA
CASSHNPGLENEQFF
TGCGCCAGCAGCCATAATCCGGGACTCGAAAATGAGCAGTTCTTC
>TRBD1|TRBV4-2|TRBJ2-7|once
CASSQGLGRGSYEQYF
TGTGCCAGCAGCCAAGGTTTGGGCAGGGGGTCTTACGAGCAGTACTTC
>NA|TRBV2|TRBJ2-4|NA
CASSEARDGKENIQYF
TGTGCCAGCAGTGAAGCGCGGGACGGGAAGGAAAACATTCAGTACTTC
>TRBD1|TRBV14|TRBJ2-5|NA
CASSQSKTGSRSETQYF
TGTGCCAGCAGCCAGTCCAAGACAGGGTCGCGGTCAGAGACCCAGTACTTC
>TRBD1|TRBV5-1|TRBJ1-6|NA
CASSGGTGRPSILHF
TGCGCCAGCAGCGGAGGGACAGGGCGGCCCAGTATCCTCCACTTT
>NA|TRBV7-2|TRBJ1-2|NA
CASSPDSDNYGYTF
TGTGCCAGCAGCCCGGACAGCGATAACTATGGCTACACCTTC
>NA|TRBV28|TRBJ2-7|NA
CASRKAPSSYEQYF
TGTGCCAGCAGAAAAGCCCCAAGCTCCTACGAGCAGTACTTC
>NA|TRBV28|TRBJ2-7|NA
CASSSPARQYF
TGTGCCAGCAGTTCTCCAGCGCGGCAGTACTTC
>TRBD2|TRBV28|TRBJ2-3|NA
CASSLLTSGGFTDTQYF
TGTGCCAGCAGTTTGCTGACTAGCGGGGGGTTCACAGATACGCAGTATTTT
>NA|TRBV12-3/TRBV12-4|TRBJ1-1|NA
CASSLAQITEAFF
TGTGCCAGCAGTTTAGCACAGATCACTGAAGCTTTCTTT
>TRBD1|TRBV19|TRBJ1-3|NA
CASSTARDSPLNF
TGTGCCAGTAGTACCGCCCGGGACAGTCCCCTGAATTTT
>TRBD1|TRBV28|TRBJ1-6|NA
CASSPTGGPNNSPLHF
TGTGCCAGCAGTCCTACAGGGGGCCCCAATAATTCACCCCTCCACTTT
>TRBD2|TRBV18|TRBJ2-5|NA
CASSPSLAEETQYF
TGTGCCAGCTCACCGTCACTAGCGGAGGAGACCCAGTACTTC
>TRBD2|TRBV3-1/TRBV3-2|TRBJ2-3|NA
CASSPLTSGGPTDTQYF
TGTGCCAGCAGCCCCCTAACTAGCGGGGGGCCCACAGATACGCAGTATTTT
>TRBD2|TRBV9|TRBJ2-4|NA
CASSPLAGGENIQYF
TGTGCCAGCAGCCCACTAGCGGGGGGGGAAAACATTCAGTACTTC
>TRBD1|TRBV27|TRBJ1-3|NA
CASSRQGSGNTIYF
TGTGCCAGCAGCCGACAGGGTTCTGGAAACACCATATATTTT
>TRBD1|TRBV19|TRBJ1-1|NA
CACDSGDRGLIFTEAFF
TGTGCCTGCGACTCGGGGGACAGGGGGCTTATTTTCACTGAAGCTTTCTTT
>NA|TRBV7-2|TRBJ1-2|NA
CASSLELAGVSYTF
TGTGCCAGCAGCTTAGAGTTGGCAGGGGTTAGCTACACCTTC
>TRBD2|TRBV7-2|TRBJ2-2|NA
CASSVSGGDTGELFF
TGTGCCAGCAGCGTCAGCGGGGGGGACACCGGGGAGCTGTTTTTT
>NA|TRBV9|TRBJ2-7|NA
CASSVQDSSYEQYF
TGTGCCAGCAGCGTACAAGACAGCTCCTACGAGCAGTACTTC
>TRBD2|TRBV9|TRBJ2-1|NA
CASSVSAGGSGNEQFF
TGTGCCAGCAGCGTATCAGCGGGAGGGTCAGGCAATGAGCAGTTCTTC
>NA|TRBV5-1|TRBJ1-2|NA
CASSPIPGSRNYGYTF
TGCGCCAGCAGCCCCATCCCGGGGTCACGTAACTATGGCTACACCTTC
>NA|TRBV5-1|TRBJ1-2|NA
CASSFWGPPPYGYTF
TGCGCCAGCAGCTTTTGGGGGCCCCCCCCCTATGGCTACACCTTC
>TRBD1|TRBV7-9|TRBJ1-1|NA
CASSYLEQGWTEAFF
TGTGCCAGCAGTTATCTAGAACAGGGGTGGACTGAAGCTTTCTTT
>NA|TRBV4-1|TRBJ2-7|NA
CASSQVGAHEQYF
TGCGCCAGCAGCCAAGTGGGGGCACACGAGCAGTACTTC
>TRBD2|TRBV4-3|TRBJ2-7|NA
CASSYATLTSGAYEQYF
TGCGCCAGCAGCTACGCAACCCTGACTAGCGGAGCCTACGAGCAGTACTTC
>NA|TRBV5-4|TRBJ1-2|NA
CASSLLTPGLDYGYTF
TGTGCCAGCAGCTTGCTTACCCCAGGGTTGGACTATGGCTACACCTTC
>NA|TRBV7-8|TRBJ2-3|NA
CASSLVVSTDTQYF
TGTGCCAGCAGCTTAGTAGTGAGCACAGATACGCAGTATTTT